This T cell receptor (beta chain) was retrieved from a study of blood T cell repertoires in COVID-19. The ends were cut back, 6 bases at V and 0 bases at J, with 9 bases in the middle. In germline, CDR1 is MNHEY, CDR2 SVGAGI. The CDR3 is made up of 14 amino acids. TCRdb's copy holds only in-frame clones and misses some; the assay was immunoSEQ multiplex PCR. The sample lists about 220,000 clones, roughly 84% occurring once. This chain links TRBV6-5 with TRBJ2-4, with a possible D match to TRBD1 (6 bases). The origin of this receptor is a woman aged 60-70 years who had recovered from COVID-19. The sequencing sample was made of peripheral blood. Here the CDR3 reads CASRSRGAKNIQYF. For the CDR3, the DNA is TGTGCCAGCAGATCCAGGGGAGCCAAAAACATTCAGTACTTC.